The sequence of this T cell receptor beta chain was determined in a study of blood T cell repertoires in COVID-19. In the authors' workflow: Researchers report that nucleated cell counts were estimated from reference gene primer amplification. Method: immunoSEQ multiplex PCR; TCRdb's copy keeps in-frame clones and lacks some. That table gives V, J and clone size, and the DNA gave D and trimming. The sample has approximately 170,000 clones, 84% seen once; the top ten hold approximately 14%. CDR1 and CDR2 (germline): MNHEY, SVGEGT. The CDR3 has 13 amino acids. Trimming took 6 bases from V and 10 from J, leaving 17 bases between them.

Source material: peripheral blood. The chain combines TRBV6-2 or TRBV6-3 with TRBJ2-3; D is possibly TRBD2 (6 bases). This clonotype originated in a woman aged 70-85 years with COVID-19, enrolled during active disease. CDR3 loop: CASRPLADWAQYF. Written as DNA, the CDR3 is TGTGCCAGCAGGCCTTTAGCGGATTGGGCGCAGTATTTT.